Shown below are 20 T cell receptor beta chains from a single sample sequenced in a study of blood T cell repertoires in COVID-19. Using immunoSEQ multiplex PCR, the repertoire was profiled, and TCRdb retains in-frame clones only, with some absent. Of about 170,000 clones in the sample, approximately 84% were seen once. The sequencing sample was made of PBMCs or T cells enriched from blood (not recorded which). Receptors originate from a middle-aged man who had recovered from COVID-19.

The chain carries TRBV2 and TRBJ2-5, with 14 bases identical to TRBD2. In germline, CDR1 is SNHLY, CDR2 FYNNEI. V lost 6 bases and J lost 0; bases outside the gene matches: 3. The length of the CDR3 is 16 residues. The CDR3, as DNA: TGTGCCAGCAGCGAGACTAGCGGGGGGGACCAAGAGACCCAGTACTTC. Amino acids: CASSETSGGDQETQYF.

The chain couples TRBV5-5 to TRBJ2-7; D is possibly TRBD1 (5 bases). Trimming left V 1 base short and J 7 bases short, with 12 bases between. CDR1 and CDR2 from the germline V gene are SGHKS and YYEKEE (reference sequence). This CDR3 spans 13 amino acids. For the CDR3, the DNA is TGTGCCAGCAGCTTGATTCGGGCAGGGGAGCAGTACTTC. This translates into CASSLIRAGEQYF.

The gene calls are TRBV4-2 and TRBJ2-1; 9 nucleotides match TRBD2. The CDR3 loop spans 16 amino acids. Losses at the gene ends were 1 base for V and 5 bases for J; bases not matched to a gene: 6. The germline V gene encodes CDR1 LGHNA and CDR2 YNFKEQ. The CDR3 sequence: CASSQGAGGPHNEQFF. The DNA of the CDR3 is TGTGCCAGCAGCCAAGGGGCGGGGGGGCCTCACAATGAGCAGTTCTTC.

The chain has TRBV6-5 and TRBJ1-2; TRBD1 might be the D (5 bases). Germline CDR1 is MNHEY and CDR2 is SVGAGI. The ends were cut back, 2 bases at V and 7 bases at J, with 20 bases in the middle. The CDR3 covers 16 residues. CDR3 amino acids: CASSYGGLTGGSGYTF. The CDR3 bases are TGTGCCAGCAGTTACGGCGGACTGACCGGGGGTAGTGGCTACACCTTC.

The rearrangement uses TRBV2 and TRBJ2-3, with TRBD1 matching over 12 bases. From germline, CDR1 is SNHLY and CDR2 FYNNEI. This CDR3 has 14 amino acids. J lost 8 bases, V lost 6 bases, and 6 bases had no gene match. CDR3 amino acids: CASRGTGGIGTQYF. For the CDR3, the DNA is TGTGCCAGCAGGGGGACAGGGGGCATAGGTACGCAGTATTTT. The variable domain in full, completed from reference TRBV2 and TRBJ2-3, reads EPEVTQTPSHQVTQMGQEVILRCVPISNHLYFYWYRQILGQKVEFLVSFYNNEISEKSEIFDDQFSVERPDGSNFTLKIRSTKLEDSAMYFCASRGTGGIGTQYFGPGTRLTVL.

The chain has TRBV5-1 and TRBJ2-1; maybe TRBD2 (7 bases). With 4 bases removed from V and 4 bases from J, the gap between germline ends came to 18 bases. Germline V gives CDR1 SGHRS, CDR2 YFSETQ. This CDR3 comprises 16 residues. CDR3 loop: CASSQDSRGPYNEQFF. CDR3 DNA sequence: TGCGCCAGCAGCCAGGACTCGCGGGGGCCATACAATGAGCAGTTCTTC.

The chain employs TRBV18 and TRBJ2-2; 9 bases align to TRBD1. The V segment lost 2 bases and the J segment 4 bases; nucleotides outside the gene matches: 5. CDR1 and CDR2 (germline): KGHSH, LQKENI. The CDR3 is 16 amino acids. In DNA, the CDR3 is TGTGCCAGCTCACCAGCCGGGACAGGGAGCACCGGGGAGCTGTTTTTT. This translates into CASSPAGTGSTGELFF. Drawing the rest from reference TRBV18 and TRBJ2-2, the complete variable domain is NAGVMQNPRHLVRRRGQEARLRCSPMKGHSHVYWYRQLPEEGLKFMVYLQKENIIDESGMPKERFSAEFPKEGPSILRIQQVVRGDSAAYFCASSPAGTGSTGELFFGEGSRLTVL.

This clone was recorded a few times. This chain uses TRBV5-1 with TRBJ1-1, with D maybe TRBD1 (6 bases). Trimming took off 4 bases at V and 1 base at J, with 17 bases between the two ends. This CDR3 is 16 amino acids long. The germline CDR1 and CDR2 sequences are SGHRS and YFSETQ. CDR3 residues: CASSPRQVWENTEAFF. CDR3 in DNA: TGCGCCAGCAGCCCCCGACAGGTTTGGGAGAACACTGAAGCTTTCTTT.

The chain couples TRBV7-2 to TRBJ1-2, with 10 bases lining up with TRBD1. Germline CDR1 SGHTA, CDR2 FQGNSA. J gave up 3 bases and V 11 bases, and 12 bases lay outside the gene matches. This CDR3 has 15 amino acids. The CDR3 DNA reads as TGTGCCTCAGTTCTTGACAGGGGGCCCGACTATGGCTACACCTTC. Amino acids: CASVLDRGPDYGYTF.

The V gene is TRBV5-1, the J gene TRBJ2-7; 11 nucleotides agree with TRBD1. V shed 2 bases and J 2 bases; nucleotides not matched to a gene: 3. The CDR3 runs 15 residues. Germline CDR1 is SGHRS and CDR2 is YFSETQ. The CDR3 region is CASSLPGQGAYEQYF. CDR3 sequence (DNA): TGCGCCAGCAGCTTACCGGGACAGGGGGCCTACGAGCAGTACTTC. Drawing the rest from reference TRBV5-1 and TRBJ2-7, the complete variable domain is KAGVTQTPRYLIKTRGQQVTLSCSPISGHRSVSWYQQTPGQGLQFLFEYFSETQRNKGNFPGRFSGRQFSNSRSEMNVSTLELGDSALYLCASSLPGQGAYEQYFGPGTRLTVT.

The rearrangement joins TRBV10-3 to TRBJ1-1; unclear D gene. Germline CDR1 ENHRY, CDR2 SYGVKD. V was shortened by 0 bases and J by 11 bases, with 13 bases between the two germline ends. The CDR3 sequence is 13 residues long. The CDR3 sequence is CAISESLTAGAFF. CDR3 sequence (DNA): TGTGCCATCAGTGAGTCCCTAACAGCAGGCGCTTTCTTT.

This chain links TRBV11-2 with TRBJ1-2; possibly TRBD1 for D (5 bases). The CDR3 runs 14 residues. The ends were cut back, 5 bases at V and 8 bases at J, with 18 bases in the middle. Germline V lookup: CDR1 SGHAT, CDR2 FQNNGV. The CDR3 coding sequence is TGTGCCAGCAGCCTAGGACCAGGGATCTCGGGCTACACCTTC. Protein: CASSLGPGISGYTF. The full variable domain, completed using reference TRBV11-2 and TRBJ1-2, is EAGVAQSPRYKIIEKRQSVAFWCNPISGHATLYWYQQILGQGPKLLIQFQNNGVVDDSQLPKDRFSAERLKGVDSTLKIQPAKLEDSAVYLCASSLGPGISGYTFGSGTRLTVV.

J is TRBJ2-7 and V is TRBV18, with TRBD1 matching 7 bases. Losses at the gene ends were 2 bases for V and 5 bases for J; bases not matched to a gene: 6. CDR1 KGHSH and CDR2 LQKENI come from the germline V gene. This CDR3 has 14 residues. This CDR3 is CASSPNSGQDEQYF. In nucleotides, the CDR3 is TGTGCCAGCTCACCAAACTCCGGACAGGACGAGCAGTACTTC.

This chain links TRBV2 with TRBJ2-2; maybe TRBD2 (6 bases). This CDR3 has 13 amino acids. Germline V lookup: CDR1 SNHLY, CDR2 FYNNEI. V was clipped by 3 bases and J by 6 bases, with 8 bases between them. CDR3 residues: CASSERGPGELFF. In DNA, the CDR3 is TGTGCCAGCAGTGAGCGGGGCCCCGGGGAGCTGTTTTTT.

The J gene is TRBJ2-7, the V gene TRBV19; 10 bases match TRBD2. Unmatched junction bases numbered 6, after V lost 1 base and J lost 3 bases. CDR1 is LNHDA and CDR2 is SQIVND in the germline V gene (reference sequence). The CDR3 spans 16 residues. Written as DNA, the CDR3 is TGTGCCAGTAGTATAGTTGGGACTAGCGTAATCTACGAGCAGTACTTC. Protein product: CASSIVGTSVIYEQYF. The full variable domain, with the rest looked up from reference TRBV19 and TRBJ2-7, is DGGITQSPKYLFRKEGQNVTLSCEQNLNHDAMYWYRQDPGQGLRLIYYSQIVNDFQKGDIAEGYSVSREKKESFPLTVTSAQKNPTAFYLCASSIVGTSVIYEQYFGPGTRLTVT.

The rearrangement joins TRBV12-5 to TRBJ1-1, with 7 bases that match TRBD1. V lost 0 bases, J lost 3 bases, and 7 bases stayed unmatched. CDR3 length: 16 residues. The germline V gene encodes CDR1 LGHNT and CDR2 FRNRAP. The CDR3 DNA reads TGTGCTAGTGGTTTGGTACTAAGGGGGCTACACACTGAAGCTTTCTTT. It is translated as CASGLVLRGLHTEAFF. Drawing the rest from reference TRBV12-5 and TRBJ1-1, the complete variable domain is DARVTQTPRHKVTEMGQEVTMRCQPILGHNTVFWYRQTMMQGLELLAYFRNRAPLDDSGMPKDRFSAEMPDATLATLKIQPSEPRDSAVYFCASGLVLRGLHTEAFFGQGTRLTVV.

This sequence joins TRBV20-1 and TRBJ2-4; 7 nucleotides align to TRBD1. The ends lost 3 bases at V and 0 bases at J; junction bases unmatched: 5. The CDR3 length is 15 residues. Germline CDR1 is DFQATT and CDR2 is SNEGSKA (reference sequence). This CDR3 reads CSASMGQLAKNIQYF. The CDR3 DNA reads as TGCAGTGCTAGTATGGGACAGCTAGCCAAAAACATTCAGTACTTC.

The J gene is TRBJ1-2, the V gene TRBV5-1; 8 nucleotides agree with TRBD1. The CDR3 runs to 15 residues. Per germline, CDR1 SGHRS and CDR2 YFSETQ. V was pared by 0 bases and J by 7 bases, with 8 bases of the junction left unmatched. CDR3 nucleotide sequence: TGCGCCAGCAGCTTGGTGACAGGGGATTTATCTGGCTACACCTTC. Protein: CASSLVTGDLSGYTF.

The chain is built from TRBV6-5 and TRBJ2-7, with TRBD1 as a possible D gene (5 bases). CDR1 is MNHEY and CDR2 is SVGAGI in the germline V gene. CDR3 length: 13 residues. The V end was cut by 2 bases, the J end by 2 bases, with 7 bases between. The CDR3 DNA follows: TGTGCCAGCAGTTACGACAGAGCCTACGAGCAGTACTTC. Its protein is CASSYDRAYEQYF.

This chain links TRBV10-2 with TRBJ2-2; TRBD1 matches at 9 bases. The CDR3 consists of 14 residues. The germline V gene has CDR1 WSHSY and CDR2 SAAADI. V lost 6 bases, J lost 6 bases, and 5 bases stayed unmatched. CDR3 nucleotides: TGCGCCAGCAGCCCGACAGGGGGTTCCGGGGAGCTGTTTTTT. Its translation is CASSPTGGSGELFF.